This TCR beta chain comes out of a study of early T cells in non-severe SARS-CoV-2 infection. Individual cDNA molecules each received unique molecular identifiers attached to them. Each CDR3 protein gets one entry after TCRdb re-called the 5' RACE reads with MiXCR. Among approximately 80,000 distinct CDR3 sequences, roughly 12% were seen once, and the ten largest hold around 3.5%. CDR1 and CDR2 (germline): MDHEN, SYDVKM. The CDR3 runs to 13 residues. V lost 3 bases, J lost 7 bases, and 10 bases lay in between. General study results and limits: Sequences matched to VDJdb favored anti-spike CD8 responses, while private and CD4 specificities were missed.

In this sample, this clonotype turned up a few times. Its antigen is undetermined. Sequencing was carried out using whole blood. The V gene is TRBV28, the J gene TRBJ2-1; D not certain. The TCR originated in an adult who was a healthcare worker with PCR-confirmed SARS-CoV-2 infection or an uninfected control (not recorded which). DNA of the CDR3: TGTGCCAGCAGTTTCCGAGAACAGAATGAGCAGTTCTTC. Translation gives CASSFREQNEQFF.